This TCR beta chain emerged from a study of blood T cell repertoires in COVID-19. TCRdb keeps only in-frame clones here, not all; method: immunoSEQ multiplex PCR. Of tens of thousands of clones detected, about four fifths appear once; the ten largest clones hold over 15%. There are 17 residues in the CDR3. Sequencing used peripheral blood. This sequence was found in a woman between 55 and 75 years old with acute or convalescent COVID-19. The V call is TRBV21-1, the J call TRBJ1-4; whether TRBD1, the table's D call, matches the DNA was not checked. TRBV21-1 is designated a pseudogene. CDR3: CASSKSPDRATNEKLFF. CDR3 bases: TGTGCCAGCAGCAAAAGTCCGGACAGGGCAACTAATGAAAAACTGTTTTTT.